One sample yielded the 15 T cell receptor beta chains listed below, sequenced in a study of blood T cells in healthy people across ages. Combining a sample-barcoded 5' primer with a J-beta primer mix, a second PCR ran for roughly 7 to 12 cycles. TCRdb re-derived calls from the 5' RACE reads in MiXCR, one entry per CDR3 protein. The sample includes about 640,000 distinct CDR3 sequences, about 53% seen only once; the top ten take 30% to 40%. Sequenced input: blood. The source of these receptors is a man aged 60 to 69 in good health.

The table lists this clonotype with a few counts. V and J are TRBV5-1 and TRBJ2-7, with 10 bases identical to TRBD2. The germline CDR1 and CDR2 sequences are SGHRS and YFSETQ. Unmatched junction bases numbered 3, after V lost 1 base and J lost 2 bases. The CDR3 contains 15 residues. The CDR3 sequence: CASSLQLAGAYEQYF. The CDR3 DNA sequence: TGCGCCAGCAGCTTGCAGCTAGCGGGAGCCTACGAGCAGTACTTC.

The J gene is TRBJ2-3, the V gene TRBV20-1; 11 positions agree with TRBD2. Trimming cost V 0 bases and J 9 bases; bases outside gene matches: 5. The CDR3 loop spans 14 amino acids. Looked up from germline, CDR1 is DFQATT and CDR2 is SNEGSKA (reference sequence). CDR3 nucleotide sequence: TGCAGTGCTAGAGATCTAGCGGGGGGTTGGACGCAGTATTTT. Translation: CSARDLAGGWTQYF.

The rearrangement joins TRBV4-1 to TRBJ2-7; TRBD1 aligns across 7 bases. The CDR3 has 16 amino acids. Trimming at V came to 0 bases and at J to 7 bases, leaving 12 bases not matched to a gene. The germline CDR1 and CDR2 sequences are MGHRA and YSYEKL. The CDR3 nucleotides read TGCGCCAGCAGCCAAGATATCGGGACAGCTCAGAGGGAGCAGTACTTC. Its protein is CASSQDIGTAQREQYF.

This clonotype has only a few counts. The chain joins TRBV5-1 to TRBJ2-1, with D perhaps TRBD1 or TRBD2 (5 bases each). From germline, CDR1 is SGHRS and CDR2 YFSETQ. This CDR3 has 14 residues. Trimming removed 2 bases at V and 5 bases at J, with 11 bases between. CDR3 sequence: CASSLSVGDNEQFF. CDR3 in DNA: TGCGCCAGCAGCTTATCGGTGGGGGACAATGAGCAGTTCTTC.

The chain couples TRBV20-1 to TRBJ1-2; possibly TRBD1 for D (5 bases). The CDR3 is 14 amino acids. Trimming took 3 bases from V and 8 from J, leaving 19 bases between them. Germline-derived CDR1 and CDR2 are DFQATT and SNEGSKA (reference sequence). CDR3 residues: CSARPDSLQGGYTF. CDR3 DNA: TGCAGTGCTAGGCCCGACAGTCTTCAAGGGGGCTACACCTTC.

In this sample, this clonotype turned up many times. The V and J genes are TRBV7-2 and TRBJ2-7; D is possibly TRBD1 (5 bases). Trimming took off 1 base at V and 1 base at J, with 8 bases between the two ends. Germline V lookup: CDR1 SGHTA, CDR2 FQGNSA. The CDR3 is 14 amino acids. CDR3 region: CASSLVQGSYEQYF. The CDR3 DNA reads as TGTGCCAGCAGCTTAGTTCAGGGTTCCTACGAGCAGTACTTC.

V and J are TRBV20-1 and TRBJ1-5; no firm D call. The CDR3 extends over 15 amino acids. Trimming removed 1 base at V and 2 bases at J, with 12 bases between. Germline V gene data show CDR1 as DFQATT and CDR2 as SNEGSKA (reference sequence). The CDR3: CSARVSRMGNQPQHF. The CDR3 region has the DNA TGCAGTGCTAGAGTATCACGCATGGGCAATCAGCCCCAGCATTTT.

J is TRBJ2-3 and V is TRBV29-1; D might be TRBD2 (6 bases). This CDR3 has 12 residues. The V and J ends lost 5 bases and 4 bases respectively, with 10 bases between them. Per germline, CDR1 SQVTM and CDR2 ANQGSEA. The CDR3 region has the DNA TGCAGCGTTCGACTAGGCGCAGATACGCAGTATTTT. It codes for CSVRLGADTQYF.

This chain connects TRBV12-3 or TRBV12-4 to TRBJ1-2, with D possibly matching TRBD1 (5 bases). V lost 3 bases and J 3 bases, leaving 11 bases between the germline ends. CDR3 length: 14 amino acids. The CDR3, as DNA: TGTGCCAGCAGTTTGTCGGGACGGTACTATGGCTACACCTTC. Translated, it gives CASSLSGRYYGYTF.

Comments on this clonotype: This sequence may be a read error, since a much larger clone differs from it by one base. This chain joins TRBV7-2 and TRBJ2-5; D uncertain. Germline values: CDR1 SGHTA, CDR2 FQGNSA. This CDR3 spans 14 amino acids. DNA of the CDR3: TGTGCCAGCAGCTTATCGGCAGGTCAAGAGGCCCAGTACTTC. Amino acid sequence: CASSLSAGQEAQYF.

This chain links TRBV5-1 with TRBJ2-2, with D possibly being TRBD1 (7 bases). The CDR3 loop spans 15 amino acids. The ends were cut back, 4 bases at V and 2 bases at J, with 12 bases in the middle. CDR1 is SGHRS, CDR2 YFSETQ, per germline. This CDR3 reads CASSPGGPNTGELFF. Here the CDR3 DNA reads TGCGCCAGCAGCCCAGGGGGGCCTAACACCGGGGAGCTGTTTTTT. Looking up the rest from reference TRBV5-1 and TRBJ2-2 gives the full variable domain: KAGVTQTPRYLIKTRGQQVTLSCSPISGHRSVSWYQQTPGQGLQFLFEYFSETQRNKGNFPGRFSGRQFSNSRSEMNVSTLELGDSALYLCASSPGGPNTGELFFGEGSRLTVL.

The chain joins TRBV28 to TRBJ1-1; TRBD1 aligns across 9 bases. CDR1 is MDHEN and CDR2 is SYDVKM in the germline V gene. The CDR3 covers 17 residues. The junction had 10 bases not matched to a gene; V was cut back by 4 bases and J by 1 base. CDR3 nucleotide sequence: TGTGCCAGCAGTTCTCCGGGACAGGGTTGGGGGAACACTGAAGCTTTCTTT. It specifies CASSSPGQGWGNTEAFF.

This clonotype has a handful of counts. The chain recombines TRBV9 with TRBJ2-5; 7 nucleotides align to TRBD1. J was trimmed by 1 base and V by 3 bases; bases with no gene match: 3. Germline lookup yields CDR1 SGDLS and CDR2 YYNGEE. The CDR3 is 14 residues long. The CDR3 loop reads CASSEGQLQETQYF. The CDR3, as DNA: TGTGCCAGCAGCGAGGGACAGCTCCAAGAGACCCAGTACTTC.

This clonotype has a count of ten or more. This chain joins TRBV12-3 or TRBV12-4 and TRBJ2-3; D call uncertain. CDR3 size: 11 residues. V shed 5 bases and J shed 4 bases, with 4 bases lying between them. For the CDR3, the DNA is TGTGCCAGCAGTGTGGCAGATACGCAGTATTTT. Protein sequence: CASSVADTQYF.

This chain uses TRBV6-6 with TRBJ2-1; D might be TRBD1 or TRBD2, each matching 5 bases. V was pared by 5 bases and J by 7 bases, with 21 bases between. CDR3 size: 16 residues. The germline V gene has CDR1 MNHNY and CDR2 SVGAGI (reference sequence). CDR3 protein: CASSPENGATRNEQFF. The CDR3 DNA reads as TGTGCCAGCAGTCCGGAAAACGGGGCAACGAGGAATGAGCAGTTCTTC.